Listed below are T cell receptor beta chains from one sample, sequenced in a study of blood T cell repertoires in COVID-19. This table comes from immunoSEQ multiplex PCR, and its TCRdb copy is limited to in-frame clones, with some not included. This repertoire shows roughly 140,000 clones, approximately 90% found once; its top ten account for 0.95% to 1.5%. Sequenced input: PBMCs or T cells enriched from blood (not recorded which). The receptors were sampled from a woman in her twenties or thirties with acute COVID-19. CDR3s include the opening cysteine and the closing phenylalanine or tryptophan. A D gene is named only where the DNA matches it firmly. Only part of the rows carry a size: once, few, many, or a class if the clone is expanded.

clone size	D gene	V gene	J gene	CDR3 DNA	CDR3 protein
once	-	TRBV6-5	TRBJ2-4	TGTGCCACCCGGACACCCAACAACCAAAACATTCAGTACTTC	CATRTPNNQNIQYF
-	TRBD1	TRBV19	TRBJ2-3	TGTGCCAGTAGGCTGGACAGGAACACAGATACGCAGTATTTT	CASRLDRNTDTQYF
-	TRBD2	TRBV24-1	TRBJ2-2	TGTGCCACCAGGGGAGGGGTCGGCTTGAACACCGGGGAGCTGTTTTTT	CATRGGVGLNTGELFF
-	TRBD1	TRBV6-1	TRBJ1-2	TGTGCCAGCAGTGAGGGACAGTGGTACCCCCCAGCCACCTTC	CASSEGQWYPPATF
-	-	TRBV5-1	TRBJ2-1	TGCGCCAGCAGCCCGGACTTCGTGGGACAGTTCTTC	CASSPDFVGQFF
-	-	TRBV30	TRBJ2-3	TGTGCCTGGAGTACAGGAGACACAGATACGCAGTATTTT	CAWSTGDTDTQYF
-	-	TRBV29-1	TRBJ1-1	TGCAGCGTGTCGGCGGGGGCGGGGAACACTGAAGCTTTCTTT	CSVSAGAGNTEAFF
-	-	TRBV2	TRBJ2-7	TGTGCCAGCAGTGAAGGAGGGTTGCACTACGAGCAGTACTTC	CASSEGGLHYEQYF
-	-	TRBV28	TRBJ1-6	TGTGCCAGCAGTTTGGGCAGGAATAATTCACCCCTCCACTTT	CASSLGRNNSPLHF
-	-	TRBV28	TRBJ2-1	TGTGCCAGCAGGAGTTGGGGGCCCTACAATGAGCAGTTCTTC	CASRSWGPYNEQFF
-	TRBD1	TRBV5-4	TRBJ2-3	TGTGCCAGCAGCTCGGGACAGGGTATGGGGGATACGCAGTATTTT	CASSSGQGMGDTQYF
-	-	TRBV28	TRBJ2-7	TGTGCCAGCAGTTTATCGTTCTACGAGCAGTACTTC	CASSLSFYEQYF
-	-	TRBV6-2/TRBV6-3	TRBJ1-1	TGTGCCAGCAGTTACGGGGCAGCGACTGATAAAACTGAAGCTTTCTTT	CASSYGAATDKTEAFF
once	-	TRBV7-2	TRBJ1-6	TGTGCCAGCAGCCTAGTTCCTGCCGGGGATTTAGGGTCACCCCTCCACTTT	CASSLVPAGDLGSPLHF
-	TRBD1	TRBV29-1	TRBJ2-5	TGCAGCGTTAAAGTGCCGGGACAGGGGCAAGAGACCCAGTACTTC	CSVKVPGQGQETQYF
-	-	TRBV6-5	TRBJ2-7	TGTGCCAGCAGTTACGCGGACAAATACTACGAGCAGTACTTC	CASSYADKYYEQYF
-	-	TRBV5-1	TRBJ1-2	TGCGCCAGCAGCCCGGACAGAAAAAACTATGGCTACACCTTC	CASSPDRKNYGYTF
-	-	TRBV4-3	TRBJ2-4	TGCGCCAGCAGCCAAGTGCACGGGGTAGACATTCAGTACTTC	CASSQVHGVDIQYF
once	-	TRBV28	TRBJ2-2	TGTGCCAGCATTCAGAACACCGGGGAGCTGTTTTTT	CASIQNTGELFF
-	TRBD1	TRBV7-8	TRBJ2-5	TGTGCCAGCAGCCCCGACAGGGGGACCCAGTACTTC	CASSPDRGTQYF
-	TRBD1	TRBV5-5	TRBJ1-4	TGTGCCAGCAGCAAAGAGACAGGGGGAGGTGAAAAACTGTTTTTT	CASSKETGGGEKLFF
-	-	TRBV9	TRBJ2-7	TGTGCCAGCAGCGTAGGACATTCCCCCCTCTACGAGCAGTACTTC	CASSVGHSPLYEQYF
-	-	TRBV10-3	TRBJ2-5	TGTGCCATTTCCCTCCCAGAGGAAGAGACCCAGTACTTC	CAISLPEEETQYF
-	-	TRBV5-4	TRBJ1-4	TGTGCCAGCAGCTCAACGGGGGGCGCTAATGAAAAACTGTTTTTT	CASSSTGGANEKLFF
-	-	TRBV9	TRBJ2-7	TGTGCCAGCAGCGCTGGAGACGGCTACGAGCAGTACTTC	CASSAGDGYEQYF
-	-	TRBV5-1	TRBJ2-2	TGCGCCAGCAGTTGGCAGGAAAAGACCGGGGAGCTGTTTTTT	CASSWQEKTGELFF
-	-	TRBV6-2/TRBV6-3	TRBJ1-4	TGTGCCAGCAGCCCGCGGACTTTAATCAGTGAAAAACTGTTTTTT	CASSPRTLISEKLFF
-	-	TRBV6-4	TRBJ2-2	TGTGCCAGCAGTGACTCACAAACCGGGGAGCTGTTTTTT	CASSDSQTGELFF
-	TRBD2	TRBV5-8	TRBJ2-3	TGTGCCAGCAGCTCTTATTTCGGGACTAGAACGGATACGCAGTATTTT	CASSSYFGTRTDTQYF
-	-	TRBV11-3	TRBJ2-3	TGTGCCAGCAGCCCCAGCGGGCTACTAACAGATACGCAGTATTTT	CASSPSGLLTDTQYF
-	-	TRBV6-6	TRBJ2-7	TGTGCCAGCAGTTACTCGAATCCTGGGAGCTCCTACGAGCAGTACTTC	CASSYSNPGSSYEQYF
-	-	TRBV4-1	TRBJ1-6	TGCGCCAGCAGCCACCTTAATTCACCCCTCCACTTT	CASSHLNSPLHF
-	TRBD2	TRBV11-2	TRBJ2-1	TGTGCCAGCAGCTCCCCACAGGGGGGACTAGCGGGATACAATGAGCAGTTCTTC	CASSSPQGGLAGYNEQFF
-	-	TRBV4-1	TRBJ2-7	TGCGCCAGCAGCCAAGATCAGGGTCGGGGGACCTACGAGCAGTACTTC	CASSQDQGRGTYEQYF
-	TRBD2	TRBV7-8	TRBJ2-1	TGTGCCAGCAGCTTTAGACTAGCGGGTGGGAACCCGAGCTCCTACAATGAGCAGTTCTTC	CASSFRLAGGNPSSYNEQFF
-	TRBD1	TRBV2	TRBJ1-5	TGTGCCACCCGACAGGGTTCATACAATCAGCCCCAGCATTTT	CATRQGSYNQPQHF
-	-	TRBV28	TRBJ2-5	TGTGCCAGCAGTTTACGTCTCACCCTGAGAGAGACCCAGTACTTC	CASSLRLTLRETQYF
-	TRBD2	TRBV15	TRBJ2-1	TGTGCCACCAGCCCCGGAGCGGGAGGGTACAATGAGCAGTTCTTC	CATSPGAGGYNEQFF
-	-	TRBV27	TRBJ1-5	TGTGCCAGCAGTTTTGCAGGGGTTAATCAGCCCCAGCATTTT	CASSFAGVNQPQHF
few	-	TRBV11-2	TRBJ2-7	TGTGCCAGCAGCCAAACACGTAACGAGCAGTACTTC	CASSQTRNEQYF
-	TRBD2	TRBV6-5	TRBJ2-1	TGTGCCAGCAACACCCTAGCGGGTACCTACAATGAGCAGTTCTTC	CASNTLAGTYNEQFF
-	TRBD1	TRBV15	TRBJ1-4	TGTGCCACCAGCAGGGACAGGGGTTGGGATGAAAAACTGTTTTTT	CATSRDRGWDEKLFF
-	TRBD2	TRBV7-9	TRBJ2-1	TGTGCCAGCAGCTCCTCTAGCGGCTACAATGAGCAGTTCTTC	CASSSSSGYNEQFF
-	-	TRBV19	TRBJ1-1	TGTGCCAGTAGTATGTCAGGAGGGCTCGGGACTGAAGCTTTCTTT	CASSMSGGLGTEAFF
-	TRBD1	TRBV28	TRBJ1-4	TGTGCCAGCGGCACAGGGGGCTTTTTCAATAATAATGAAAAACTGTTTTTT	CASGTGGFFNNNEKLFF
-	TRBD1	TRBV7-2	TRBJ2-1	TGTGCCAGCAGCTGGAAGACAGGGGGCTACAATGAGCAGTTCTTC	CASSWKTGGYNEQFF
-	TRBD2	TRBV19	TRBJ2-7	TGTGCCAGTAGTATATATGCGGGAGGCTACGAGCAGTACTTC	CASSIYAGGYEQYF
-	-	TRBV15	TRBJ1-3	TGTGCCACCAGTCTAGCCAAGGTCGCTGGAAACACCATATATTTT	CATSLAKVAGNTIYF
-	-	TRBV24-1	TRBJ1-5	TGTGCCACCAGTCGGGCAGGGGAAAATCAGCCCCAGCATTTT	CATSRAGENQPQHF
-	TRBD2	TRBV20-1	TRBJ2-3	TGCAGTGCTAGTAGCCTAGCGGGAAGCTCAGATACGCAGTATTTT	CSASSLAGSSDTQYF
-	-	TRBV21-1	TRBJ1-1	TGTGCCAGCAGCCTCCCCCCTGAAGCTTTCTTT	CASSLPPEAFF
-	-	TRBV30	TRBJ2-7	TGTGCCTGGAGTGTGTCGGTTTACGAGCAGTACTTC	CAWSVSVYEQYF
-	-	TRBV10-3	TRBJ1-1	TGTGCCATCAGTGATTTGTTAGTGAACACTGAAGCTTTCTTT	CAISDLLVNTEAFF
once	-	TRBV5-1	TRBJ1-1	TGCGCCAGCAGCCCTCAATATACTCGACAGGACGGAGCTTTCTTT	CASSPQYTRQDGAFF
once	-	TRBV27	TRBJ2-1	TGTGCCAGCAGTTTTCACGCGGGGATTAGCTCCTACAATGAGCAGTTCTTC	CASSFHAGISSYNEQFF